This entry lists 28 T cell receptor beta chains sequenced from one sample in a study of blood T cell repertoires in COVID-19. Here immunoSEQ multiplex PCR was the method, and the copy in TCRdb shows in-frame clones only, minus some. The sample consists of around 300,000 clones, under 90% of them appearing once. The sequenced sample was PBMCs or T cells enriched from blood (not recorded which). All receptors derive from a woman in her 40s who had recovered from COVID-19.

The chain carries TRBV2 and TRBJ2-3; 9 positions agree with TRBD2. V dropped 4 bases and J dropped 6; count of bases not matched to a gene: 5. The length of the CDR3 is 14 residues. Germline-derived CDR1 and CDR2 are SNHLY and FYNNEI. CDR3 sequence (DNA): TGTGCCAGCAGTGTAGCGGGGGCGATGGATACGCAGTATTTT. It is translated as CASSVAGAMDTQYF.

This clone was recorded a few times. The V and J genes are TRBV9 and TRBJ2-1; D not certain. Germline assignment: CDR1 SGDLS and CDR2 YYNGEE. Trimming removed 0 bases at V and 0 bases at J, with 7 bases between. The CDR3 runs to 15 residues. The CDR3 nucleotides read TGTGCCAGCAGCGTAGATCCGGGCTCCTACAATGAGCAGTTCTTC. Translation: CASSVDPGSYNEQFF.

The V gene is TRBV29-1, the J gene TRBJ1-1; TRBD1 matches 8 bases. The germline CDR1 and CDR2 sequences are SQVTM and ANQGSEA. The junction had 16 bases not matched to a gene; V was cut back by 1 base and J by 3 bases. The CDR3 sequence is 18 residues long. The CDR3 reads CSVEGNGRQGAIYTEAFF. The CDR3 DNA reads as TGCAGCGTTGAAGGGAATGGTCGGCAGGGGGCAATATACACTGAAGCTTTCTTT.

The gene calls are TRBV19 and TRBJ1-2; 10 bases agree with TRBD1. The CDR3 length is 16 residues. V lost 1 base and J lost 4; bases outside the gene matches: 6. Germline loops: CDR1 LNHDA, CDR2 SQIVND (reference sequence). The chain's CDR3 is CASSIVLGQGSYGYTF. The DNA for the CDR3 is TGTGCCAGTAGTATAGTTCTGGGACAGGGGTCCTATGGCTACACCTTC.

The V call is TRBV5-1, the J call TRBJ1-2; D is possibly TRBD1 (5 bases). CDR3 length: 14 amino acids. With 4 bases removed from V and 2 bases from J, the gap between germline ends came to 12 bases. Germline values: CDR1 SGHRS, CDR2 YFSETQ. CDR3 region: CASSPSGGNYGYTF. The CDR3 DNA sequence: TGCGCCAGCAGCCCGTCCGGGGGAAACTATGGCTACACCTTC.

This chain joins TRBV6-5 and TRBJ2-1, with 10 bases matching TRBD2. The CDR3 is made up of 14 amino acids. J was trimmed by 5 bases and V by 6 bases; bases with no gene match: 4. The germline gives CDR1 MNHEY, CDR2 SVGAGI. The CDR3 DNA is TGTGCCAGCAGACGAGGACTAGCGGACAATGAGCAGTTCTTC. Translated, it gives CASRRGLADNEQFF.

The chain employs TRBV4-1 and TRBJ2-5; TRBD2 matches 7 bases. There are 17 residues in the CDR3. J gave up 5 bases and V 0 bases, and 12 bases lay outside the gene matches. Germline CDR1 MGHRA, CDR2 YSYEKL. The CDR3 is CASSQDYGRPGWETQYF. CDR3 DNA sequence: TGCGCCAGCAGCCAAGATTACGGGAGGCCCGGGTGGGAGACCCAGTACTTC.

The J gene is TRBJ1-6, the V gene TRBV5-1; 8 nucleotides match TRBD1. CDR1 is SGHRS and CDR2 is YFSETQ in the germline V gene. There are 16 residues in the CDR3. Trimming at V came to 4 bases and at J to 0 bases, leaving 3 bases not matched to a gene. CDR3 in DNA: TGCGCCAGCAGCCGACAGGGGACCTCCTATAATTCACCCCTCCACTTT. This encodes CASSRQGTSYNSPLHF.

The rearrangement links TRBV9 to TRBJ1-1; D unresolved. Trimming took 1 base from V and 4 from J, leaving 11 bases between them. The CDR3 loop spans 14 amino acids. Germline assignment: CDR1 SGDLS and CDR2 YYNGEE. Here the CDR3 reads CASSVRLGSTEAFF. The CDR3 bases are TGTGCCAGCAGCGTAAGACTGGGGAGCACTGAAGCTTTCTTT.

There are a few counts of this clone. The CDR3 region has the DNA TGTGCCAGCAGTTACGATGACGAGGGCAATCAGCCCCAGCATTTT. It translates to CASSYDDEGNQPQHF. The chain recombines TRBV6-2 or TRBV6-3 with TRBJ1-5, with unresolved D. Per the germline V gene, CDR1 is MNHEY and CDR2 is SVGEGT. V lost 2 bases to trimming and J lost 2 bases, with 10 bases between them. The CDR3 runs to 15 residues.

The chain couples TRBV27 to TRBJ2-3; 10 bases are shared with TRBD2. Looked up from germline, CDR1 is MNHEY and CDR2 is SMNVEV (reference sequence). V gave up 4 bases and J gave up 4 bases; unmatched junction bases: 5. The CDR3 sequence is 15 residues long. CDR3 region: CASSSLAGYADTQYF. CDR3 bases: TGTGCCAGCAGTTCACTAGCGGGATACGCAGATACGCAGTATTTT.

The V gene is TRBV20-1, the J gene TRBJ1-2, with 8 bases identical to TRBD1. CDR1 and CDR2 from the germline V gene are DFQATT and SNEGSKA (reference sequence). The J segment lost 5 bases and the V segment lost 3 bases, leaving 11 bases of the junction unmatched. CDR3 length: 15 amino acids. CDR3 nucleotide sequence: TGCAGTGCTAGTGCAGGGGGCGATTCAAGTTATGGCTACACCTTC. Protein product: CSASAGGDSSYGYTF.

The rearrangement uses TRBV4-1 and TRBJ2-3; 7 positions agree with TRBD1. In germline, CDR1 is MGHRA, CDR2 YSYEKL. V trimming: 4 bases; J trimming: 2 bases; junction bases outside the gene matches: 6. CDR3 length equals 15 residues. CDR3 coding DNA: TGCGCCAGCAGCCTCTCCGGGACAGCCACAGATACGCAGTATTTT. Its translation is CASSLSGTATDTQYF.

This clone was observed a single time. The chain combines TRBV30 with TRBJ1-2; 8 bases agree with TRBD1. CDR1 is GTSNPN, CDR2 SVGIG, per germline (reference sequence). The CDR3 contains 15 residues. Germline trimming cut 3 bases from V and 8 bases from J; bases unmatched to any gene: 14. DNA for the CDR3: TGTGCCTGGAGGGAGAGGACAGGGCTAGGGTGGGGCTACACCTTC. Protein product: CAWRERTGLGWGYTF.

The chain has TRBV25-1 and TRBJ1-2; the match to TRBD1 covers 12 bases. Trimming removed 2 bases from V and 8 bases from J; junction bases left unmatched: 6. The CDR3 has 15 residues. CDR1 and CDR2 (germline): MGHDK, SYGVNS. CDR3 sequence (DNA): TGTGCCAGCAGTGAACCGGGACAGGGGGCGAGGGGCTACACCTTC. This translates into CASSEPGQGARGYTF.

The chain is built from TRBV7-8 and TRBJ2-2, with D perhaps matching TRBD2 (5 bases). Trimming shortened V by 2 bases and J by 1 base, and 11 bases separated the two germline ends. CDR1 is SGHVS and CDR2 is FQNEAQ in the germline V gene. This CDR3 comprises 16 residues. This CDR3 is CASSLNGDLNTGELFF. The CDR3 DNA reads as TGTGCCAGCAGCTTAAACGGGGATCTGAACACCGGGGAGCTGTTTTTT.

The CDR3 sequence is CASSFPYADEQFF. The CDR3 nucleotides are TGTGCCAGCAGCTTCCCCTATGCCGATGAGCAGTTCTTC. The V call is TRBV7-2, the J call TRBJ2-1; unclear D gene. The CDR3 length is 13 residues. Germline V gives CDR1 SGHTA, CDR2 FQGNSA. The ends were cut back, 3 bases at V and 8 bases at J, with 11 bases in the middle.

This chain uses TRBV11-2 with TRBJ1-4; D gene unclear. The V gene's germline CDR1 is SGHAT and CDR2 FQNNGV. Trimming took 4 bases from V and 10 from J, leaving 13 bases between them. This CDR3 has 13 amino acids. The CDR3 sequence: CASSSDGDGKLFF. The CDR3 bases are TGTGCCAGCAGCTCGGACGGGGATGGAAAACTGTTTTTT.

This clone occurred once. The V gene is TRBV5-1, the J gene TRBJ2-7; D is uncertain. The V end lost 4 bases, the J end lost 3 bases, and 8 bases lay between the germline ends. CDR1 and CDR2 from the germline V gene are SGHRS and YFSETQ. The CDR3 loop spans 12 amino acids. The CDR3 bases are TGCGCCAGCAGCCGTCCCGGCTACGAGCAGTACTTC. This translates into CASSRPGYEQYF.

V usage is TRBV7-2 and J usage is TRBJ2-7; 10 bases line up with TRBD2. Germline CDR1 is SGHTA and CDR2 is FQGNSA. The CDR3 runs 16 residues. The ends lost 5 bases at V and 0 bases at J; junction bases unmatched: 7. CDR3 coding DNA: TGTGCCAGCAGCCTAGACTCTAGCGGGGGCTCCTACGAGCAGTACTTC. This encodes CASSLDSSGGSYEQYF.

Comments on this clone: Other DNA sequences of this sample code for an identical CDR3. The chain is built from TRBV12-3 or TRBV12-4 and TRBJ1-2, with D possibly TRBD1 on 5 matching bases. The CDR3 covers 12 residues. V shed 3 bases and J shed 6 bases, with 8 bases lying between them. The CDR3 bases are TGTGCCAGCAGTTTTGGGGGGAATGGCTACACCTTC. This translates into CASSFGGNGYTF.

The J gene is TRBJ2-5, the V gene TRBV6-5; 8 nucleotides match TRBD1. The CDR3 totals 15 residues. Germline loops: CDR1 MNHEY, CDR2 SVGAGI. Trimming at V came to 2 bases and at J to 0 bases, leaving 2 bases not matched to a gene. The CDR3 region has the DNA TGTGCCAGCAGTTACGGGACAGGATACCAAGAGACCCAGTACTTC. As protein: CASSYGTGYQETQYF.

This clone has a single count. The chain recombines TRBV7-3 with TRBJ2-2, with TRBD1 matching 9 bases. Germline trimming cut 5 bases from V and 3 bases from J; bases unmatched to any gene: 4. In germline, CDR1 is SGHTA, CDR2 FQGTGA. CDR3 size: 15 residues. CDR3 residues: CASSAGTGHTGELFF. The DNA of the CDR3 is TGTGCCAGCAGCGCCGGGACAGGGCACACCGGGGAGCTGTTTTTT.

This chain links TRBV5-1 with TRBJ1-3; D is uncertain. The germline V gene encodes CDR1 SGHRS and CDR2 YFSETQ. V lost 0 bases to trimming and J lost 2 bases, with 6 bases between them. The CDR3 contains 14 residues. Written as DNA, the CDR3 is TGCGCCAGCAGCTTGGATACACCTGGAAACACCATATATTTT. It is translated as CASSLDTPGNTIYF. The variable domain in full, with the rest retrieved from reference TRBV5-1 and TRBJ1-3, is KAGVTQTPRYLIKTRGQQVTLSCSPISGHRSVSWYQQTPGQGLQFLFEYFSETQRNKGNFPGRFSGRQFSNSRSEMNVSTLELGDSALYLCASSLDTPGNTIYFGEGSWLTVV.

The V call is TRBV4-1, the J call TRBJ1-2, with D possibly TRBD1 on 6 matching bases. The CDR3 extends over 14 amino acids. In germline, CDR1 is MGHRA, CDR2 YSYEKL. V was trimmed by 1 base and J by 1 base, leaving 7 bases between them. CDR3 coding DNA: TGCGCCAGCAGCCAAGGACAGGTTAACTATGGCTACACCTTC. This encodes CASSQGQVNYGYTF.

The rearrangement joins TRBV6-6 to TRBJ2-2; 10 bases align to TRBD1. Losses at the gene ends were 5 bases for V and 8 bases for J; bases not matched to a gene: 17. This CDR3 region has 18 residues. Germline CDR1 is MNHNY and CDR2 is SVGAGI (reference sequence). The CDR3 coding sequence is TGTGCCAGCAGTCCACCGGGACAGGGGCTCTCTATGGCTGGGGAGCTGTTTTTT. The encoded protein is CASSPPGQGLSMAGELFF.

The rearrangement joins TRBV10-2 to TRBJ2-7, with 8 bases that match TRBD2. The V segment lost 8 bases and the J segment 8 bases; nucleotides outside the gene matches: 8. The germline CDR1 and CDR2 sequences are WSHSY and SAAADI. This CDR3 is built from 12 residues. CDR3 protein: CASGSSGVQQYF. The CDR3 region has the DNA TGCGCCAGCGGGAGTAGCGGGGTTCAGCAGTACTTC.

The V and J genes are TRBV5-1 and TRBJ2-5; the match to TRBD2 covers 8 bases. J lost 3 bases, V lost 2 bases, and 0 bases had no gene match. This CDR3 contains 13 residues. Looked up from germline, CDR1 is SGHRS and CDR2 is YFSETQ. Here the CDR3 reads CASSFSGEETQYF. The CDR3 DNA reads as TGCGCCAGCAGCTTTAGCGGGGAAGAGACCCAGTACTTC. Complete variable domain (other parts from reference TRBV5-1 and TRBJ2-5): KAGVTQTPRYLIKTRGQQVTLSCSPISGHRSVSWYQQTPGQGLQFLFEYFSETQRNKGNFPGRFSGRQFSNSRSEMNVSTLELGDSALYLCASSFSGEETQYFGPGTRLLVL.